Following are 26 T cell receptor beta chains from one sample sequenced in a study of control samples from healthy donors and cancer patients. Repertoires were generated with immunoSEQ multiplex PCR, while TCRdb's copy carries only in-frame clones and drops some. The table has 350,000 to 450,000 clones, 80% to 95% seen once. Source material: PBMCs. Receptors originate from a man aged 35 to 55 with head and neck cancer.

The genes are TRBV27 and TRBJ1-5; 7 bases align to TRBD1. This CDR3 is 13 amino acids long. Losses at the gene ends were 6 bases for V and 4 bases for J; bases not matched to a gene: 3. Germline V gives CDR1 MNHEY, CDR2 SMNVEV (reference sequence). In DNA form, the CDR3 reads TGTGCCAGCAGGAGGACAGGTAATCAGCCCCAGCATTTT. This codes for CASRRTGNQPQHF.

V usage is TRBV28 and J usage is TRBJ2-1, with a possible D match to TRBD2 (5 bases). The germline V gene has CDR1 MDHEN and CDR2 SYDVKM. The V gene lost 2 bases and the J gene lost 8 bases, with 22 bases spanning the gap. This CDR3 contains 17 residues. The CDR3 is CASSLQNMGSSSDEQFF. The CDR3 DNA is TGTGCCAGCAGTTTACAGAATATGGGGTCTAGCAGCGATGAGCAGTTCTTC.

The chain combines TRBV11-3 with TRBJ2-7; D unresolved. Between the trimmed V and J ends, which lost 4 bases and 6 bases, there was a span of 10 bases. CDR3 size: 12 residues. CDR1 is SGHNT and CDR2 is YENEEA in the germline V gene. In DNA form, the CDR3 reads TGTGCCAGCAGCTCGGCCCATGGCGAGCAGTACTTC. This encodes CASSSAHGEQYF.

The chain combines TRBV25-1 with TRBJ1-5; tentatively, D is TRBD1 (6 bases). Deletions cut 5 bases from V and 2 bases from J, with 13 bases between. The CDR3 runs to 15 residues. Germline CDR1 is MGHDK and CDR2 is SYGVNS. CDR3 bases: TGTGCCAGCAGTTCACAGGGTTTTGGCAATCAGCCCCAGCATTTT. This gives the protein CASSSQGFGNQPQHF. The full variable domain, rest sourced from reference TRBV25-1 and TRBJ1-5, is EADIYQTPRYLVIGTGKKITLECSQTMGHDKMYWYQQDPGMELHLIHYSYGVNSTEKGDLSSESTVSRIRTEHFPLTLESARPSHTSQYLCASSSQGFGNQPQHFGDGTRLSIL.

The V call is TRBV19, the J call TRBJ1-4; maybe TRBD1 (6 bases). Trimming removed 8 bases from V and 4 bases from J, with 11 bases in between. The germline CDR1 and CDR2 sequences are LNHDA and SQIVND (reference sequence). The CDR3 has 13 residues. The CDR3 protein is CASSDSGNEKLFF. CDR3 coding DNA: TGTGCCAGTTCGGACAGCGGTAATGAAAAACTGTTTTTT.

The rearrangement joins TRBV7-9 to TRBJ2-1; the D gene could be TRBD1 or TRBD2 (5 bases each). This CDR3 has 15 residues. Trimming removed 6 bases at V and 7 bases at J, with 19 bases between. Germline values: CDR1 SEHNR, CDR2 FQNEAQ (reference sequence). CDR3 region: CASRGSEGRVNEQFF. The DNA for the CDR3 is TGTGCCAGCAGGGGTAGTGAGGGGAGAGTGAATGAGCAGTTCTTC.

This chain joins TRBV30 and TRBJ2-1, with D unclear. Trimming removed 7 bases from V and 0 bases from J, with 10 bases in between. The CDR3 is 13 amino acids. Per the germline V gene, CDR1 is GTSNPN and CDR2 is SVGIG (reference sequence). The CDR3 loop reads CAFSVGSYNEQFF. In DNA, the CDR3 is TGTGCCTTCTCTGTAGGCTCCTACAATGAGCAGTTCTTC.

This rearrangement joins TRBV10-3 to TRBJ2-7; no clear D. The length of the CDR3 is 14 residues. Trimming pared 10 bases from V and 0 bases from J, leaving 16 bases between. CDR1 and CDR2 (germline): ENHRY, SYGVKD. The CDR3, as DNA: TGTGCCACGATGAAAGACGGCCTCTCCTACGAGCAGTACTTC. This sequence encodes CATMKDGLSYEQYF.

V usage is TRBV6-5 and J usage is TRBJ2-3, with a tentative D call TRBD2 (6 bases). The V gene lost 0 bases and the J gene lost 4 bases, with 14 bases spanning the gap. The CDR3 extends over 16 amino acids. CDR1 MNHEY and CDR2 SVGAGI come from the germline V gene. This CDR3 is CASSYSGRSVSDTQYF. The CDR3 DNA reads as TGTGCCAGCAGTTACTCAGGGAGGTCGGTGTCAGATACGCAGTATTTT.

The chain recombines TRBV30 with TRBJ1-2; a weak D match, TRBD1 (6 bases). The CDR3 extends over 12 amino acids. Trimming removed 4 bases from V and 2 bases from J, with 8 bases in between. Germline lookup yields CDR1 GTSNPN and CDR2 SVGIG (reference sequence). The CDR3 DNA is TGTGCCTGGATGAGGGGGAACTATGGCTACACCTTC. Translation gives CAWMRGNYGYTF.

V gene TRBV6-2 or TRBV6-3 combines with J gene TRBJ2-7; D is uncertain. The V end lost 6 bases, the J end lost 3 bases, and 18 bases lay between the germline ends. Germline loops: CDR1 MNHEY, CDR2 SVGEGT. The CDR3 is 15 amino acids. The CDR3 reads CASSHPDVGDYEQYF. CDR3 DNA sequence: TGTGCCAGCAGCCACCCCGACGTAGGAGACTACGAGCAGTACTTC.

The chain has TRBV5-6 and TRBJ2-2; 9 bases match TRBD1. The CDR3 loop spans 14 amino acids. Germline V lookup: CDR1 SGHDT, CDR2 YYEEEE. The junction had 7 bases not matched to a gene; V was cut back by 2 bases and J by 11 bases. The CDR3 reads CASSFLTGQGELFF. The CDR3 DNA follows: TGTGCCAGCAGCTTCTTAACGGGACAGGGAGAGCTGTTTTTT.

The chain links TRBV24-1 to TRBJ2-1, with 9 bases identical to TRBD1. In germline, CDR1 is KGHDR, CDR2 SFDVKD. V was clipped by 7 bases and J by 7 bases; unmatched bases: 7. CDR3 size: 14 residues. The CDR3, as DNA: TGTGCCACCAGCTCACAGGGGGCCCGGAATGAGCAGTTCTTC. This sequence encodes CATSSQGARNEQFF.

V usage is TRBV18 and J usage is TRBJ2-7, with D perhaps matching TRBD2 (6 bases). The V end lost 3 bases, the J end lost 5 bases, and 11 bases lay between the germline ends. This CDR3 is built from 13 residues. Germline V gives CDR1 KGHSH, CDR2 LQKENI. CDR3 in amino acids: CASSPGREDEQYF. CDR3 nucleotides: TGTGCCAGCTCACCGGGCAGGGAGGACGAGCAGTACTTC. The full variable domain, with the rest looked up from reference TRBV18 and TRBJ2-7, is NAGVMQNPRHLVRRRGQEARLRCSPMKGHSHVYWYRQLPEEGLKFMVYLQKENIIDESGMPKERFSAEFPKEGPSILRIQQVVRGDSAAYFCASSPGREDEQYFGPGTRLTVT.

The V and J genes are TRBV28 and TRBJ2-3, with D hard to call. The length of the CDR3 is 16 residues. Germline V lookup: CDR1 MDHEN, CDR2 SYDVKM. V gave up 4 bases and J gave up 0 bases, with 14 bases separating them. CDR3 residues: CASSSPRLGSTDTQYF. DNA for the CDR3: TGTGCCAGCAGTTCACCGCGGCTGGGGAGCACAGATACGCAGTATTTT.

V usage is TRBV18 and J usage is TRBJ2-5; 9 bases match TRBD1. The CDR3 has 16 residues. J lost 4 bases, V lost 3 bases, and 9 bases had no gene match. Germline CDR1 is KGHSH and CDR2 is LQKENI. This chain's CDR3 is CASSPAGQGSSETQYF. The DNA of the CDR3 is TGTGCCAGCTCACCGGCGGGACAGGGCTCGTCAGAGACCCAGTACTTC.

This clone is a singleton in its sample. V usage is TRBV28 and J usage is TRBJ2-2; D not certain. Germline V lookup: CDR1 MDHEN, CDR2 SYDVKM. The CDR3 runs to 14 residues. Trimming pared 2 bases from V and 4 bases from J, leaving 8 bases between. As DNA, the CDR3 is TGTGCCAGCAGTTTAGGTTTTGTCACCGGGGAGCTGTTTTTT. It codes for CASSLGFVTGELFF.

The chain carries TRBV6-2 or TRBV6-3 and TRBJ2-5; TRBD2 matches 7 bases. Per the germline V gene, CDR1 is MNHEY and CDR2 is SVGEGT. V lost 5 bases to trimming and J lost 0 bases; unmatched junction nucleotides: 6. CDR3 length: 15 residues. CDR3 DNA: TGTGCCAGCAGTAGACTAGCTCGGTACCAAGAGACCCAGTACTTC. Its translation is CASSRLARYQETQYF.

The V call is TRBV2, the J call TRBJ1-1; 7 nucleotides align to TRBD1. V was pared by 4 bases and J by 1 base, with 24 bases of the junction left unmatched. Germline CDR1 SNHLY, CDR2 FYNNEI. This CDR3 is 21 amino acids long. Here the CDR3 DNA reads TGTGCCAGCAGTGTTCAACCGACCGGGGGTATCATGACAGGGAGGAACACTGAAGCTTTCTTT. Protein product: CASSVQPTGGIMTGRNTEAFF.

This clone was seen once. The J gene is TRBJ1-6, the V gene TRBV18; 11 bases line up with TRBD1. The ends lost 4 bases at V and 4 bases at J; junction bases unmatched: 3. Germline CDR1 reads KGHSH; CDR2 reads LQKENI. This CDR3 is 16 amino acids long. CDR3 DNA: TGTGCCAGCTCACAAGGACAGGGGGCTTATAATTCACCCCTCCACTTT. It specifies CASSQGQGAYNSPLHF.

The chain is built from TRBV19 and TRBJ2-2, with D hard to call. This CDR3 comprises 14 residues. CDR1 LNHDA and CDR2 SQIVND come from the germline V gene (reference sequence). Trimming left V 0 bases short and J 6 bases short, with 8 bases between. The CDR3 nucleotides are TGTGCCAGTAGTATAGAGCGAATCCCCGGGGAGCTGTTTTTT. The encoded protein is CASSIERIPGELFF.

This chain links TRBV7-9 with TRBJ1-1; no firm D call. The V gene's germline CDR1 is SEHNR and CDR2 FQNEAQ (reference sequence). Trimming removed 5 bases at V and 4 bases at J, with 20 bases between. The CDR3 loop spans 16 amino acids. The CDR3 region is CASSEKYGPRGTEAFF. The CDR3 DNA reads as TGTGCCAGCAGCGAAAAATATGGTCCGCGGGGCACTGAAGCTTTCTTT.

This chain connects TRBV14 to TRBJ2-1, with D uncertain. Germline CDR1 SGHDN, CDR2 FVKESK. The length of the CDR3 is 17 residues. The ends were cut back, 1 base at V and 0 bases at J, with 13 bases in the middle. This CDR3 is CASSQAFDDFSYNEQFF. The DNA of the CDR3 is TGTGCCAGCAGCCAAGCCTTCGATGATTTCTCCTACAATGAGCAGTTCTTC.

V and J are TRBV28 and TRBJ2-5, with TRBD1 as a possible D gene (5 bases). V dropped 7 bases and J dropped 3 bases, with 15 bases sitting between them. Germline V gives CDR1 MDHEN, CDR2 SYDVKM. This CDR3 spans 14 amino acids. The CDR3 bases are TGTGCCAGCACCAACCCGGGCAGGGAAGAGACCCAGTACTTC. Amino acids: CASTNPGREETQYF.

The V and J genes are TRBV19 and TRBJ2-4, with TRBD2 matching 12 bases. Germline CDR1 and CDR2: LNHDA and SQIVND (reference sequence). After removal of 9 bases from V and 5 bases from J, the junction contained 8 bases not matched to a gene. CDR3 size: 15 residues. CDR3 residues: CASGSLAGGQNIQYF. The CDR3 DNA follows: TGTGCCAGCGGCAGCCTAGCGGGAGGGCAAAACATTCAGTACTTC.

DNA of the CDR3: TGTGCCAGCAGTGAAGTGGGGAAGTCCGGAAACACCATATATTTT. It is translated as CASSEVGKSGNTIYF. This chain uses TRBV25-1 with TRBJ1-3; no reliable D call. CDR1 is MGHDK and CDR2 is SYGVNS in the germline V gene. V lost 2 bases to trimming and J lost 4 bases, with 12 bases between them. This CDR3 contains 15 residues.